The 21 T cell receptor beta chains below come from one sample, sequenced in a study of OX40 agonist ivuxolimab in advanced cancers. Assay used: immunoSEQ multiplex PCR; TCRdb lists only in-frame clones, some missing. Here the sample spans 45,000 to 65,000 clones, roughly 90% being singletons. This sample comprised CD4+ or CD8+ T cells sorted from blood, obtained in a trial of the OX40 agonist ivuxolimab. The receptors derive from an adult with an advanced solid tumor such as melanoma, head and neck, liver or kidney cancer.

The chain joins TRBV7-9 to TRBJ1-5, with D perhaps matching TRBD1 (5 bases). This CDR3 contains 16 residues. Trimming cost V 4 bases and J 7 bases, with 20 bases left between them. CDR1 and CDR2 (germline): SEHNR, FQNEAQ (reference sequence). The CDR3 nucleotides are TGTGCCAGCAGCTCATCGGGGGGGGTCCCTAGGCAGCCCCAGCATTTT. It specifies CASSSSGGVPRQPQHF.

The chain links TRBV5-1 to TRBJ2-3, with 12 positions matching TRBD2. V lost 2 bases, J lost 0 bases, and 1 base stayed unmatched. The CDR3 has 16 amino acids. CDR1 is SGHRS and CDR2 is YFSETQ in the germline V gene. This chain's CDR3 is CASSLGLAGSTDTQYF. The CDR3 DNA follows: TGCGCCAGCAGCTTAGGACTAGCGGGGAGCACAGATACGCAGTATTTT.

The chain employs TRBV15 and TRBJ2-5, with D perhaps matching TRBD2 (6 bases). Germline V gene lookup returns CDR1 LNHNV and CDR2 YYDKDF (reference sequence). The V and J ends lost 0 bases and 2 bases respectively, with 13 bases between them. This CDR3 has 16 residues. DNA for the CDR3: TGTGCCACCAGCAGAGATGCTAGCGTAGGGCAAGAGACCCAGTACTTC. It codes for CATSRDASVGQETQYF.

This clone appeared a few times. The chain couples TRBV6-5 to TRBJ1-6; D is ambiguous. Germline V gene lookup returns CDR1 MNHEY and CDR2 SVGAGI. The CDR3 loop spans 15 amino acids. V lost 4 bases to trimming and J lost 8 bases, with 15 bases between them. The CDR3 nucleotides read TGTGCCAGCAGTTCTAGTGGAAGCCTCCATTCACCCCTCCACTTT. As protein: CASSSSGSLHSPLHF.

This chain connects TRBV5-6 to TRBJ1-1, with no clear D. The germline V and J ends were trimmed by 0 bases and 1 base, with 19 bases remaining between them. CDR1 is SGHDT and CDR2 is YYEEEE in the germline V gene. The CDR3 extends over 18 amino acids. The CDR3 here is CASSLGELRRRENTEAFF. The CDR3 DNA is TGTGCCAGCAGCTTGGGGGAACTTCGTCGAAGGGAGAACACTGAAGCTTTCTTT.

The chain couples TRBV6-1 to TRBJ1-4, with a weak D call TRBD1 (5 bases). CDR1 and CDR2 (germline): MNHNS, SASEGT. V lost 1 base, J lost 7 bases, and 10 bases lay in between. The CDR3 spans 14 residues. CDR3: CASSEVGQVEKLFF. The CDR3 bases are TGTGCCAGCAGTGAAGTTGGACAAGTTGAAAAACTGTTTTTT.

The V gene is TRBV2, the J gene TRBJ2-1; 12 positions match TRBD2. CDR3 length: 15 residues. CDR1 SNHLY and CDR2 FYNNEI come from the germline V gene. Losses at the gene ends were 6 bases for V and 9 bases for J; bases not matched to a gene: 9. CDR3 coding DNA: TGTGCCAGCAGCCTAACTAGCGGGGGGATCGGTGAGCAGTTCTTC. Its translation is CASSLTSGGIGEQFF.

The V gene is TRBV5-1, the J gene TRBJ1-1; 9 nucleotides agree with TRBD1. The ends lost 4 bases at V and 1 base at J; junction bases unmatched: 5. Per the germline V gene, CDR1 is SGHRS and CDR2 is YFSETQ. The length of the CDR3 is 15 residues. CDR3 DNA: TGCGCCAGCAGCCAGAGGGACAGGGCGAACACTGAAGCTTTCTTT. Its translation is CASSQRDRANTEAFF. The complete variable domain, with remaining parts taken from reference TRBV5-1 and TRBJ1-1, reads KAGVTQTPRYLIKTRGQQVTLSCSPISGHRSVSWYQQTPGQGLQFLFEYFSETQRNKGNFPGRFSGRQFSNSRSEMNVSTLELGDSALYLCASSQRDRANTEAFFGQGTRLTVV.

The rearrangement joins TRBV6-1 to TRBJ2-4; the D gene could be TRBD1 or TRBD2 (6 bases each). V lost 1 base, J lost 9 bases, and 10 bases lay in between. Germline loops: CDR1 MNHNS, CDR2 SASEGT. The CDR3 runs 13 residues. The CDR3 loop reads CASSEEQGGIQYF. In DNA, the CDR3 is TGTGCCAGCAGTGAAGAACAGGGAGGCATTCAGTACTTC.

In DNA form, the CDR3 reads TGTGCCAGCAGTGAACCAGGGGAATCCAGGGGCACTGAAGCTTTCTTT. It specifies CASSEPGESRGTEAFF. The chain combines TRBV25-1 with TRBJ1-1, with D possibly TRBD1 on 6 matching bases. The germline V and J ends were trimmed by 2 bases and 4 bases, with 17 bases remaining between them. This CDR3 has 16 residues. CDR1 MGHDK and CDR2 SYGVNS come from the germline V gene.

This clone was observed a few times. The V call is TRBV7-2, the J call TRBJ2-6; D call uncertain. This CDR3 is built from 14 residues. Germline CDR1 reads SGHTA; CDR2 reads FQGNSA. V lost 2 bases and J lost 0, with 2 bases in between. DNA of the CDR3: TGTGCCAGCAGCTTAAACTCTGGGGCCAACGTCCTGACTTTC. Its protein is CASSLNSGANVLTF.

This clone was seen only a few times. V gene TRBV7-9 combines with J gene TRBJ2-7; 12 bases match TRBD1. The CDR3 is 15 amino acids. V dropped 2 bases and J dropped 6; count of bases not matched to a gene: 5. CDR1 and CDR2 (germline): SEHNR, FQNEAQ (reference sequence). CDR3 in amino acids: CASSLSGQGASEQYF. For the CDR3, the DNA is TGTGCCAGCAGCTTATCGGGACAGGGGGCGAGCGAGCAGTACTTC.

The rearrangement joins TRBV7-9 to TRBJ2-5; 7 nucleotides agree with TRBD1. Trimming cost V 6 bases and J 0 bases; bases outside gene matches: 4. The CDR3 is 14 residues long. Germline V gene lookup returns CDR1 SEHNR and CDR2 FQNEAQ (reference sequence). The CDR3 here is CASSKTGYQETQYF. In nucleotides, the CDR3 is TGTGCCAGCAGTAAGACAGGGTACCAAGAGACCCAGTACTTC.

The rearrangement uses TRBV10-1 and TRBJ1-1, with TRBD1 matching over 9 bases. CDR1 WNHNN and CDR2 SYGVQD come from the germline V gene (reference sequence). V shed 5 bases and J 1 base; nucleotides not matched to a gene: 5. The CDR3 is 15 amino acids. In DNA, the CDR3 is TGCGCCAGCAGTAGGACAGGGGCGGCGAACACTGAAGCTTTCTTT. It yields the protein CASSRTGAANTEAFF.

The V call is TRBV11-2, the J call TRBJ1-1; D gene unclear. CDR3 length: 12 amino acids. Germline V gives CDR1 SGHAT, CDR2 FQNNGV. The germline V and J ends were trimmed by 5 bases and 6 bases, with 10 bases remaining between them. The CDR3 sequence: CASSPEQAEAFF. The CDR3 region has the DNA TGTGCCAGCAGCCCCGAGCAGGCTGAAGCTTTCTTT.

The CDR3 DNA is TGTGCCAGCAGCGGAGACCCGTGGGCAGCTAATTCACCCCTCCACTTT. As protein: CASSGDPWAANSPLHF. The rearrangement joins TRBV9 to TRBJ1-6; D remains unclear. Germline V CDR1 and CDR2: SGDLS, YYNGEE. The CDR3 is 16 residues long. Between the trimmed V and J ends, which lost 3 bases and 6 bases, there was a span of 16 bases.

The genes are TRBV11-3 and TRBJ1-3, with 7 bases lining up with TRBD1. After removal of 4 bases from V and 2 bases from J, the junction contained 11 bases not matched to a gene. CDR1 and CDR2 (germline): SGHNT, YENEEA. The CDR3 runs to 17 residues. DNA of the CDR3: TGTGCCAGCAGCTCGTCGACAGGGAGTCCCCCTGGAAACACCATATATTTT. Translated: CASSSSTGSPPGNTIYF.

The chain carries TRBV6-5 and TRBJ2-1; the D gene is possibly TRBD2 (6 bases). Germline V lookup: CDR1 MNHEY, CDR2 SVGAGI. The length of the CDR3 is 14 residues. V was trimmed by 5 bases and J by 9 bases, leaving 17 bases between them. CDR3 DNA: TGTGCCAGCAGTACCGGGACTCATTATTCTGAGCAGTTCTTC. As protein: CASSTGTHYSEQFF.

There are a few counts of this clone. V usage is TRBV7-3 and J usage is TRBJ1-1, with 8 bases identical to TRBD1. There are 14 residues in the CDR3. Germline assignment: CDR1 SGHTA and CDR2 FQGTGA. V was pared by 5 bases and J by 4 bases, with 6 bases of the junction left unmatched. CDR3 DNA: TGTGCCAGCAGCCTGTATGGACAGGGCACTGAAGCTTTCTTT. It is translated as CASSLYGQGTEAFF.

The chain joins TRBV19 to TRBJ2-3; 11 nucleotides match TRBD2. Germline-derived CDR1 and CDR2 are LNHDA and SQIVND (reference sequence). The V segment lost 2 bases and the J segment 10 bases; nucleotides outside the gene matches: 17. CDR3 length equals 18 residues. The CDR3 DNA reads TGTGCCAGTAGTATATCCTCGGGACTAGCGGCCGCCGGATCATCGCAGTATTTT. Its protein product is CASSISSGLAAAGSSQYF. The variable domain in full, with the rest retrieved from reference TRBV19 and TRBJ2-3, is DGGITQSPKYLFRKEGQNVTLSCEQNLNHDAMYWYRQDPGQGLRLIYYSQIVNDFQKGDIAEGYSVSREKKESFPLTVTSAQKNPTAFYLCASSISSGLAAAGSSQYFGPGTRLTVL.

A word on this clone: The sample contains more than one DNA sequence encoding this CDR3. CDR3 amino acids: CASSPRTGIVSGNTIYF. The CDR3 nucleotides are TGTGCCAGCAGCCCTCGGACAGGAATTGTCTCTGGAAACACCATATATTTT. This rearrangement joins TRBV5-5 to TRBJ1-3; 7 bases line up with TRBD1. CDR1 and CDR2 (germline): SGHKS, YYEKEE (reference sequence). Trimming removed 4 bases from V and 0 bases from J; junction bases left unmatched: 10. This CDR3 region has 17 residues.